The T cell receptor beta chain under discussion was sequenced for a study of OX40 agonist ivuxolimab in advanced cancers. Study in general: Patients took ivuxolimab, an agonistic anti-OX40 (CD134) antibody. Among those enrolled, mean age was around 55 years (range about 23 to 85) and over 70% were male.

The protocol was immunoSEQ multiplex PCR, while the TCRdb copy is restricted to in-frame clones and leaves out a portion. This repertoire shows roughly 48,000 clones, roughly 78% found once; its top ten account for about 1.9%. As concerns this clone: Antigen: not known.

Findings of the study overall: The authors did not determine the antigen specificity of the expanded peripheral T cells. Some of the lowest clonal expansion was seen in partial responders at 0.1-3.0 mg/kg.

The receptor's source is an adult with an advanced solid tumor such as melanoma, head and neck, liver or kidney cancer. The material was CD4+ or CD8+ T cells sorted from blood, obtained in a trial of the OX40 agonist ivuxolimab.

Here the CDR3 DNA reads TGTGCCATCAGTGAGGTACAGGGCTCACCCCTCCACTTT. Its protein product is CAISEVQGSPLHF. The V and J genes are TRBV10-3 and TRBJ1-6, with D possibly being TRBD1 (6 bases). Trimming removed 2 bases at V and 10 bases at J, with 9 bases between. Germline CDR1 reads ENHRY; CDR2 reads SYGVKD. This CDR3 comprises 13 residues.